This TCR beta chain was profiled in a study of blood T cell repertoires in COVID-19. Study at large: Acute-phase and convalescent COVID-19 samples originated in the United States, Italy and Spain.

Some clones are missing from TCRdb's copy, which holds only in-frame ones; the method was immunoSEQ multiplex PCR. Among more than 250,000 clones listed, nearly 90% were seen once. Between the trimmed V and J ends, which lost 5 bases and 0 bases, there was a span of 13 bases. CDR3 length: 15 amino acids. Germline lookup yields CDR1 LGHNT and CDR2 FRNRAP. The receptor's source is a human donor in a cohort sampled during active COVID-19. The sample consisted of peripheral blood. V is TRBV12-5 and J is TRBJ1-1; tentatively, D is TRBD1 (6 bases). For the CDR3, the DNA is TGTGCTAGTGGTCCCGACAGGCCCCTGAACACTGAAGCTTTCTTT. Protein product: CASGPDRPLNTEAFF.